The clone carrying this T cell receptor (beta chain) was observed a handful of times. Its antigen is undetermined. This sample is drawn from a study of CD8 T cells in ankylosing spondylitis. This CDR3 is 16 amino acids long. Germline-derived CDR1 and CDR2 are MGHRA and YSYEKL. Trimming removed 3 bases at V and 2 bases at J, with 17 bases between. Notes on the study in general: The clones that were linked to disease were reported to be significantly enriched in matched synovial fluid samples from ankylosing spondylitis patients. Among TCR beta sequences, a motif of eight highly homologous variants appeared characteristic of ankylosing spondylitis blood.

Quantitative molecular-barcoded 5'-RACE generated the TCR beta libraries. In TCRdb, the 5' RACE reads were re-called with MiXCR into one record per CDR3 protein. The table includes around 23,000 distinct CDR3 sequences, about a sixth detected once. Sequenced input: blood. The sequence was collected from a male donor with ankylosing spondylitis or in good health (not recorded which). The chain couples TRBV4-1 to TRBJ2-7, with a possible D match to TRBD2 (6 bases). CDR3 in DNA: TGCGCCAGCAGCCAGGAAGTGGGACTTGGACCCTACGAGCAGTACTTC. Translating it yields CASSQEVGLGPYEQYF.